Below, 20 T cell receptor beta chains from the same sample are listed, as sequenced in a study of Tregs in tolerant kidney transplant recipients (dated 2019 in TCRdb). The method was the immunoSEQ multiplex PCR assay. TCRdb obtained this table from immuneACCESS and retained in-frame rearrangements with V and J assigned. These tables miss some clones; where compared with another copy, unresolved V genes account for less than half of the shortfall, and the remainder is unexplained. This sample has about 50,000 clones in its table, and around 90% of those were observed once. Jointly, the top ten make up around 15% of the sample. Transplants used related donors with nonmyeloablative bone marrow transplantation; mixed chimerism was transient in the human trials. Specimen: CD8+ T cells from blood (PBMCs), collected 12 months after the transplant. The source is a human patient who received a combined kidney and bone marrow transplant. Some T cells seen after a transplant may have their origin in the graft donor.

This clone was seen only once. The genes are TRBV27 and TRBJ2-5; no clear D. The germline gives CDR1 MNHEY, CDR2 SMNVEV (reference sequence). The CDR3 consists of 11 residues. The ends were cut back, 3 bases at V and 4 bases at J, with 3 bases in the middle. CDR3 in amino acids: CASSFRETQYF. The CDR3 nucleotides read TGTGCCAGCAGTTTTAGAGAGACCCAGTACTTC.

This clone occurred once. This chain links TRBV15 with TRBJ1-2; possible D gene TRBD1, 5 bases. The CDR3 spans 14 residues. The germline V gene encodes CDR1 LNHNV and CDR2 YYDKDF (reference sequence). V lost 7 bases, J lost 6 bases, and 18 bases lay in between. CDR3 nucleotides: TGTGCCACCACCCCACGGAGGGGCGCCGATGGCTACACCTTC. This codes for CATTPRRGADGYTF.

The J gene is TRBJ1-3, the V gene TRBV30, with unresolved D. The V and J ends lost 3 bases and 6 bases respectively, with 18 bases between them. CDR3 length equals 15 residues. Germline loops: CDR1 GTSNPN, CDR2 SVGIG (reference sequence). The CDR3 DNA is TGTGCCTGGAGCGTAGACGGGAGAATATTAAACACCATATATTTT. This translates into CAWSVDGRILNTIYF.

The chain employs TRBV19 and TRBJ2-7, with D possibly matching TRBD1 (5 bases). V was pared by 5 bases and J by 1 base, with 15 bases between. The CDR3 extends over 15 amino acids. Germline V gene sequence: CDR1 LNHDA, CDR2 SQIVND (reference sequence). DNA for the CDR3: TGTGCCAGTAGTCTGTCCGACAGTTTTTCCTACGAGCAGTACTTC. Amino acids: CASSLSDSFSYEQYF.

V and J are TRBV6-5 and TRBJ2-5, with D tentatively TRBD2 (6 bases). Trimming removed 5 bases at V and 5 bases at J, with 18 bases between. The germline CDR1 and CDR2 sequences are MNHEY and SVGAGI. This CDR3 is built from 15 residues. This CDR3 reads CASSQFAGSEETQYF. The CDR3 DNA sequence: TGTGCCAGCAGTCAATTCGCGGGATCGGAGGAGACCCAGTACTTC.

This chain links TRBV28 with TRBJ1-4, with D unresolved. The CDR3 extends over 11 amino acids. Germline V CDR1 and CDR2: MDHEN, SYDVKM. V lost 5 bases and J lost 10, with 8 bases in between. In DNA, the CDR3 is TGTGCCAGCAGTCCGGCGGTAAAACTGTTTTTT. It yields the protein CASSPAVKLFF.

The chain combines TRBV4-2 with TRBJ1-5; tentative D call: TRBD1 (5 bases). This CDR3 has 14 residues. Per the germline V gene, CDR1 is LGHNA and CDR2 is YNFKEQ. V lost 1 base and J lost 4, with 8 bases in between. The CDR3 protein is CASSQGRGNQPQHF. The DNA of the CDR3 is TGTGCCAGCAGCCAAGGCCGGGGGAATCAGCCCCAGCATTTT.

In its sample, this clone was seen a few times. The CDR3 sequence: CASSPSTSYEQYF. In nucleotides, the CDR3 is TGTGCCAGCAGCCCTAGTACCTCCTACGAGCAGTACTTC. The J gene is TRBJ2-7, the V gene TRBV7-9, with D uncertain. Germline loops: CDR1 SEHNR, CDR2 FQNEAQ (reference sequence). V was trimmed by 5 bases and J by 0 bases, leaving 8 bases between them. CDR3 size: 13 residues.

The J gene is TRBJ2-7, the V gene TRBV7-3; D may be TRBD1 (5 bases). Germline CDR1 SGHTA, CDR2 FQGTGA. The germline V and J ends were trimmed by 3 bases and 5 bases, with 17 bases remaining between them. The CDR3 contains 15 residues. The CDR3 bases are TGTGCCAGCAGCTTGTTTTGGGGCAGTAAGGACGAGCAGTACTTC. Encoded protein: CASSLFWGSKDEQYF.

The chain employs TRBV9 and TRBJ2-7; no reliable D call. Germline-derived CDR1 and CDR2 are SGDLS and YYNGEE. V gave up 2 bases and J gave up 6 bases, with 12 bases separating them. This CDR3 spans 13 amino acids. The CDR3 region is CASSVRMFGEQYF. The CDR3 DNA reads TGTGCCAGCAGCGTCAGGATGTTCGGCGAGCAGTACTTC.

J is TRBJ2-5 and V is TRBV2; 7 nucleotides agree with TRBD1. The V gene end was trimmed by 6 bases and the J gene end by 5 bases; junction bases not matched to a gene: 6. The CDR3 covers 13 residues. Germline V CDR1 and CDR2: SNHLY, FYNNEI. CDR3 residues: CASSGTVLETQYF. The CDR3 nucleotides are TGTGCCAGCAGCGGGACAGTTCTGGAGACCCAGTACTTC. Looking up the rest from reference TRBV2 and TRBJ2-5 gives the full variable domain: EPEVTQTPSHQVTQMGQEVILRCVPISNHLYFYWYRQILGQKVEFLVSFYNNEISEKSEIFDDQFSVERPDGSNFTLKIRSTKLEDSAMYFCASSGTVLETQYFGPGTRLLVL.

This clone was recorded only once. The CDR3 coding sequence is TGTGCCACCTCAGGGGGCAATCAGCCCCAGCATTTT. Its translation is CATSGGNQPQHF. The chain uses TRBV19 and TRBJ1-5; possibly TRBD1 for D (6 bases). Germline lookup yields CDR1 LNHDA and CDR2 SQIVND (reference sequence). The V and J ends lost 10 bases and 2 bases respectively, with 9 bases between them. There are 12 residues in the CDR3.

This rearrangement joins TRBV7-9 to TRBJ2-7; TRBD1 matches 9 bases. The CDR3 loop spans 14 amino acids. The V gene end was trimmed by 3 bases and the J gene end by 5 bases; junction bases not matched to a gene: 5. Germline CDR1 reads SEHNR; CDR2 reads FQNEAQ (reference sequence). The CDR3 coding sequence is TGTGCCAGCAGCTTGGGACAGGGTCCGCACGAGCAGTACTTC. Protein: CASSLGQGPHEQYF.

The CDR3 here is CASSIGIAYEQYF. CDR3 nucleotide sequence: TGTGCCAGTAGTATAGGCATAGCCTACGAGCAGTACTTC. The J gene is TRBJ2-7, the V gene TRBV19; no clear D. Between the trimmed V and J ends, which lost 1 base and 2 bases, there was a span of 6 bases. CDR3 length: 13 amino acids. Germline lookup yields CDR1 LNHDA and CDR2 SQIVND (reference sequence).

J is TRBJ2-7 and V is TRBV27; D is perhaps TRBD2 (5 bases). Trimming took off 5 bases at V and 3 bases at J, with 11 bases between the two ends. The CDR3 is 13 residues long. CDR1 MNHEY and CDR2 SMNVEV come from the germline V gene (reference sequence). The CDR3, as DNA: TGTGCCAGCAGTGAAGGACTCAGCTACGAGCAGTACTTC. As protein: CASSEGLSYEQYF.

This clone was found once. The chain employs TRBV9 and TRBJ2-1; 7 bases are shared with TRBD2. The germline V gene encodes CDR1 SGDLS and CDR2 YYNGEE. V was pared by 6 bases and J by 8 bases, with 5 bases of the junction left unmatched. CDR3 length equals 12 residues. In DNA, the CDR3 is TGTGCCAGCAACGGCGGGAGCGATGAGCAGTTCTTC. This gives the protein CASNGGSDEQFF.

The chain has TRBV5-4 and TRBJ2-7; 9 bases are a match to TRBD2. This CDR3 has 16 amino acids. Germline lookup yields CDR1 SGHNT and CDR2 YYREEE (reference sequence). With 3 bases clipped from V and 0 bases from J, the junction kept 7 bases outside the gene matches. The CDR3 nucleotides read TGTGCCAGCAGCTGGGAGCTAGCGGGAAGCTCCTACGAGCAGTACTTC. It translates to CASSWELAGSSYEQYF.

The genes are TRBV5-6 and TRBJ2-1; 9 bases align to TRBD2. J lost 6 bases, V lost 7 bases, and 8 bases had no gene match. Germline CDR1 and CDR2: SGHDT and YYEEEE. The CDR3 runs 14 residues. CDR3 sequence: CASDRGRVTNEQFF. Here the CDR3 DNA reads TGTGCCAGCGATCGCGGGAGGGTGACCAATGAGCAGTTCTTC.

The chain employs TRBV27 and TRBJ1-5, with 7 bases lining up with TRBD1. The CDR3 has 15 amino acids. Trimming cost V 7 bases and J 2 bases; bases outside gene matches: 8. Germline V gene data show CDR1 as MNHEY and CDR2 as SMNVEV (reference sequence). CDR3 coding DNA: TGTGCCAGCACCGCGACAGGGCTGGGCAATCAGCCCCAGCATTTT. Protein sequence: CASTATGLGNQPQHF.

This clone has only one observation. This chain connects TRBV4-3 to TRBJ2-2; D perhaps matches TRBD2 (5 bases). This CDR3 contains 15 residues. In germline, CDR1 is LGHNA, CDR2 YSLEER. V lost 0 bases and J lost 6, with 11 bases in between. This CDR3 is CASSQDEVEAGELFF. In DNA form, the CDR3 reads TGCGCCAGCAGCCAAGACGAGGTGGAGGCCGGGGAGCTGTTTTTT.